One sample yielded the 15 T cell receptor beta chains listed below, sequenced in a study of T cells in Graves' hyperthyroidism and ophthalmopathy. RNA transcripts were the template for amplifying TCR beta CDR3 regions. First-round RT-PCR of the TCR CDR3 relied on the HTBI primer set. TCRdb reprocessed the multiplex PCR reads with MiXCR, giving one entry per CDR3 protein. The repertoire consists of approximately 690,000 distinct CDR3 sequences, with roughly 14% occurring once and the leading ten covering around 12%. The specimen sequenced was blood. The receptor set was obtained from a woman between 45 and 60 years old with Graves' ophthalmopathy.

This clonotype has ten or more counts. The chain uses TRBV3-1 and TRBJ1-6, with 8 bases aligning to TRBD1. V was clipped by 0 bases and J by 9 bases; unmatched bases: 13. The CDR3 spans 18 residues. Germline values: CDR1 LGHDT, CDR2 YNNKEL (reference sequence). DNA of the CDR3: TGTGCCAGCAGCCAAGACTTCAGGACAGGGCTTTGGGGTTCACCCCTCCACTTT. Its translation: CASSQDFRTGLWGSPLHF.

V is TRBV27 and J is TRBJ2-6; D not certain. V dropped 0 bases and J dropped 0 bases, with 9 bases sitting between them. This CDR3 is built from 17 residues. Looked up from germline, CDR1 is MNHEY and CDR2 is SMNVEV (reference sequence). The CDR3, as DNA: TGTGCCAGCAGTTTATCGTACCCAAACTCTGGGGCCAACGTCCTGACTTTC. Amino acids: CASSLSYPNSGANVLTF. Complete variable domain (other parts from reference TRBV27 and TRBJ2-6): EAQVTQNPRYLITVTGKKLTVTCSQNMNHEYMSWYRQDPGLGLRQIYYSMNVEVTDKGDVPEGYKVSRKEKRNFPLILESPSPNQTSLYFCASSLSYPNSGANVLTFGAGSRLTVL.

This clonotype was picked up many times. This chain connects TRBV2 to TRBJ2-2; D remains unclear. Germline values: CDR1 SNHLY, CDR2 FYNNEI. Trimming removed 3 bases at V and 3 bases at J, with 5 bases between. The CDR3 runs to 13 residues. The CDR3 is CASSDTDTGELFF. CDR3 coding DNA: TGTGCCAGCAGTGATACGGACACCGGGGAGCTGTTTTTT.

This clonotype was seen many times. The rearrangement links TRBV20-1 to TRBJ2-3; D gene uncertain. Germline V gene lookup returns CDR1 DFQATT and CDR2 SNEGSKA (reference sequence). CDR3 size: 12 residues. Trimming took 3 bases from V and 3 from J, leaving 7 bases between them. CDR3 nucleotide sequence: TGCAGTGCTAGTTTGGGGACAGATACGCAGTATTTT. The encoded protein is CSASLGTDTQYF.

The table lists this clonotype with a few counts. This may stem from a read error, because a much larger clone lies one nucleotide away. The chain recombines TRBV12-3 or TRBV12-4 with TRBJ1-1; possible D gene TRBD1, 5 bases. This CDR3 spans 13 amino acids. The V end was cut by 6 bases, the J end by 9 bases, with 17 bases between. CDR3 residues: CASRDTRRFKAFF. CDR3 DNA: TGTGCCAGCAGGGACACCCGGCGGTTTAAAGCTTTCTTT.

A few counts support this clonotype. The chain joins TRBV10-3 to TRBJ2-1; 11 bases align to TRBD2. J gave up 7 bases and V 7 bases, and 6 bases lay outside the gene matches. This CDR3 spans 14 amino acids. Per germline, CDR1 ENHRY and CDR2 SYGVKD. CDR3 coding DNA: TGTGCCATCAAACTAGCGGGAGTGGCTAATGAGCAGTTCTTC. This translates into CAIKLAGVANEQFF.

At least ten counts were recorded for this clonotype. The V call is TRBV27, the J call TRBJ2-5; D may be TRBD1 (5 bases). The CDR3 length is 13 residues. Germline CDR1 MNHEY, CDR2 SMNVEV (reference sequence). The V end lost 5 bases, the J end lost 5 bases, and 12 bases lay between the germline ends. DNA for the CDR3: TGTGCCAGCAGTACCCTAGGGGCGGAGACCCAGTACTTC. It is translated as CASSTLGAETQYF.

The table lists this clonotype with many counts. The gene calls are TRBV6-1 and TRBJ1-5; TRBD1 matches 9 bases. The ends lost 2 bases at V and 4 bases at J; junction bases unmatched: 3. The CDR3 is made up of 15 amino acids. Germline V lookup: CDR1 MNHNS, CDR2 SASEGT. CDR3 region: CASSELTGGNQPQHF. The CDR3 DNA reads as TGTGCCAGCAGTGAATTGACAGGGGGGAATCAGCCCCAGCATTTT.

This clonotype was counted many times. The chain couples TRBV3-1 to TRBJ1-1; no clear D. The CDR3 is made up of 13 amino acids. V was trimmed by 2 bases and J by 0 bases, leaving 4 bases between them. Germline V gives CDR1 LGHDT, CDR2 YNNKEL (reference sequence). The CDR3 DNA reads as TGTGCCAGCAGCCAAAAAGTGAACACTGAAGCTTTCTTT. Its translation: CASSQKVNTEAFF.

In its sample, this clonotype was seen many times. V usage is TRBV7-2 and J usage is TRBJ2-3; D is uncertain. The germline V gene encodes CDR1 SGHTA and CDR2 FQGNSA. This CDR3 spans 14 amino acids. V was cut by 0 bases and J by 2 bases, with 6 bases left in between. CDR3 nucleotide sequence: TGTGCCAGCAGCTTAGCTGGTCTCACAGATACGCAGTATTTT. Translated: CASSLAGLTDTQYF.

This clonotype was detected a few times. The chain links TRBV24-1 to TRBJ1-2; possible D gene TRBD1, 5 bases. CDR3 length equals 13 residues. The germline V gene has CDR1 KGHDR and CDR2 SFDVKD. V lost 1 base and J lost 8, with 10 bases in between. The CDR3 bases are TGTGCCACCAGTGATTTTGGGGCTGGCGGCTACACCTTC. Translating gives CATSDFGAGGYTF.

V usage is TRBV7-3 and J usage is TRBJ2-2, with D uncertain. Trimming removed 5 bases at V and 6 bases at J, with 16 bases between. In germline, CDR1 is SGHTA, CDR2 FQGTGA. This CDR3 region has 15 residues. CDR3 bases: TGTGCCAGCAGCCCCAAATCCCCGGCGGCCGGGGAGCTGTTTTTT. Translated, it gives CASSPKSPAAGELFF.

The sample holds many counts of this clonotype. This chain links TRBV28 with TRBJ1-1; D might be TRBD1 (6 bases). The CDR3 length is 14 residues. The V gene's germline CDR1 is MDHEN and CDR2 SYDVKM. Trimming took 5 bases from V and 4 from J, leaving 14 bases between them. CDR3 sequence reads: CASSDTGSATEAFF. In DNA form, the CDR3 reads TGTGCCAGCAGTGACACAGGGTCTGCCACTGAAGCTTTCTTT.

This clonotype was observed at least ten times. CDR3 DNA: TGTGCCAGCAGCCCAGGAGGTATAGCGGGAGGGGAGCAGTTCTTC. Translated: CASSPGGIAGGEQFF. The chain joins TRBV7-2 to TRBJ2-1, with TRBD2 identical over 11 bases. This CDR3 spans 15 amino acids. V lost 5 bases, J lost 10 bases, and 10 bases stayed unmatched. CDR1 SGHTA and CDR2 FQGNSA come from the germline V gene.

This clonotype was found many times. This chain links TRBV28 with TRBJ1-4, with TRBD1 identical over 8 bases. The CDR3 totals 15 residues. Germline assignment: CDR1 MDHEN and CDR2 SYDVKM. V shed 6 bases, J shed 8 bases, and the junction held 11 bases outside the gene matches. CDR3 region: CASSFEQGAGEKLFF. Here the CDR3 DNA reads TGTGCCAGCAGCTTCGAGCAGGGGGCTGGGGAAAAACTGTTTTTT.